This T cell receptor beta chain was documented in a study of response to subunit inactivated influenza vaccine (dated by TCRdb to the late 2010s). In the study overall: To follow how T cells responded to a trivalent subunit inactivated influenza vaccine, the researchers relied on deep quantitative profiling of the T cell receptor repertoire.

The meaning of the sample's time point label: 45 to 55 days after influenza vaccine administration. General findings and caveats noted by the study authors: The authors suggested that each seasonal influenza vaccination may recruit only a limited number of new T cells.

In the case of this clonotype: Its antigen target is currently unknown. Per-base qualities were not stored, and no clone one base away is much larger.

The method behind the library was RT-PCR. This sample was sequenced with an Illumina HiSeq 2500. TCRdb took the public reads, trimmed them with fastp at Q25, ran MiXCR for clone calling and kept in-frame beta chains. Rows matching on CDR3 protein sequence are summarized as one entry with the most common DNA and genes. For this sample there are fewer than 700,000 distinct CDR3 sequences; roughly 13% appear just once. The top ten hold around 14% of the sample. Deletion took 5 bases off V and 3 bases off J, with a span of 13 bases between the germline ends. Its CDR3 holds 14 amino acids, cysteine through phenylalanine. The only DNA kept is the CDR3, 42 bases in frame from the first base. CDR1 and CDR2 are read off the germline V gene as MNHEY and SVGEGT.

The chain joins TRBV6-2 or TRBV6-3 to TRBJ1-1, with TRBD1 as a weak D call on 5 bases. Specimen: PBMCs from blood, collected roughly 45 days after vaccination. The sequence was collected from a man aged 45-65 years who received an inactivated influenza vaccine. Donor details come from another sample of the same person, matched by shared clones. The nucleotides are TGTGCCAGCAGTGGGGCTCAAGGGTACACTGAAGCTTTCTTT. Translated, it reads CASSGAQGYTEAFF.